This T cell receptor beta chain was identified during a study of CD4 and CD8 cells across lung adenocarcinoma regions listed by TCRdb under 2018. As for the study more broadly: The study compared tumor centers with tumor margins to examine intratumor heterogeneity of the T cell receptor repertoire.

Libraries were built with PCR. Sequencing took place on a HiSeq X Ten. TCRdb trimmed public reads at Q25 via fastp, called clones via MiXCR and kept in-frame beta chains. Rows with a matching CDR3 protein are joined into one entry that keeps the most common DNA and genes. The sample data list about 19,000 distinct CDR3 sequences, and around 46% of these were observed just once. Approximately 18% of the sample goes to the ten largest clones. Patients with localized lung adenocarcinoma, a subtype of non-small cell lung cancer, were used as donors. These samples came from the margins of localized lung adenocarcinomas. For TCR repertoire analysis, CD4+ T cells from tumor tissue were profiled apart from CD8+ T cells. V and J are trimmed by 1 base and 3 bases, and the gene matches miss 5 bases of the junction. CDR1 and CDR2, looked up from the germline V gene (reference sequence), are GTSNPN and SVGIG. The CDR3 numbers 14 residues from cysteine through phenylalanine. Left in the record is the CDR3 DNA by itself, 42 bases read in frame from the first base.

In its sample, this clonotype was seen many times. What antigen it recognizes has not been identified. The record has no base qualities; no much larger clone is one base away. This TCR was sampled from a male donor with lung adenocarcinoma. The CD4 and CD8 labels of this study may be unreliable. The chain links TRBV30 with TRBJ1-1; 7 junctional bases match TRBD1. Specimen: CD4+ T cells from the margin of a lung tumor. Taken with the paper, the label for cell subset or site translates to: tumor margin region. The DNA sequence is TGTGCCTGGAGTGACGGGACAGCCTACACTGAAGCTTTCTTT. Its translation reads: CAWSDGTAYTEAFF.